This is a list of T cell receptor beta chains from one sample in a study of blood T cell repertoires in COVID-19. Clones were sequenced by immunoSEQ multiplex PCR, and TCRdb holds only the in-frame ones, with some missing. The sample yields 85,000 to 100,000 clones, roughly 85% seen once. Source material: peripheral blood. The receptors shown here come from a man between 50 and 59 years old with active or convalescent COVID-19. Both conserved end residues are trimmed from each CDR3. Fields, in order: CDR3 length, V gene, D gene, CDR3 protein. A D gene is named only where the DNA matches it firmly.

len: 14; v_gene: TRBV11-2; d_gene: .; CDR3aa: ASSPTFNAGSYEQY
len: 13; v_gene: TRBV5-1; d_gene: .; CDR3aa: ASSLDPGVGSPLH
len: 10; v_gene: TRBV6-2/TRBV6-3; d_gene: .; CDR3aa: ASSPRRETQY
len: 13; v_gene: TRBV21-1; d_gene: .; CDR3aa: ASSMGQVYSYEQY
len: 17; v_gene: TRBV7-2; d_gene: TRBD2; CDR3aa: ASSLRGTSGRISSYEQY
len: 11; v_gene: TRBV5-1; d_gene: .; CDR3aa: ASSFRDTDTQY
len: 9; v_gene: TRBV3-1/TRBV3-2; d_gene: TRBD1; CDR3aa: ASSNTGDAF
len: 11; v_gene: TRBV5-1; d_gene: .; CDR3aa: ASSLDSGQPQH
len: 15; v_gene: TRBV3-1/TRBV3-2; d_gene: TRBD2; CDR3aa: ASSQWGLAGGPETQY
len: 13; v_gene: TRBV6-4; d_gene: TRBD2; CDR3aa: ASSTSGSSSDTQY
len: 12; v_gene: TRBV30; d_gene: .; CDR3aa: AWTRGGTQETQY
len: 13; v_gene: TRBV14; d_gene: TRBD1; CDR3aa: ASSQDGPTGVGYT
len: 13; v_gene: TRBV10-2; d_gene: TRBD2; CDR3aa: ASSDEASGTYEQY
len: 12; v_gene: TRBV28; d_gene: .; CDR3aa: ASSFSRVGYGYT
len: 12; v_gene: TRBV7-8; d_gene: .; CDR3aa: ASSHTRSSYEQY
len: 13; v_gene: TRBV30; d_gene: .; CDR3aa: AWSVRSTSGNTIY
len: 14; v_gene: TRBV19; d_gene: TRBD2; CDR3aa: ASSIFSGVAYNEQF
len: 8; v_gene: TRBV11-3; d_gene: .; CDR3aa: ARTRETQY
len: 13; v_gene: TRBV29-1; d_gene: TRBD1; CDR3aa: SVTGGASGANVLT
len: 13; v_gene: TRBV5-1; d_gene: .; CDR3aa: ASSLETGGGYGYT
len: 14; v_gene: TRBV4-3; d_gene: TRBD1; CDR3aa: ASSQEYRGQYYGYT
len: 13; v_gene: TRBV5-1; d_gene: .; CDR3aa: ASSLAPVSSYEQY
len: 13; v_gene: TRBV24-1; d_gene: TRBD1; CDR3aa: ATSEAGTGWDGYT
len: 13; v_gene: TRBV18; d_gene: TRBD1; CDR3aa: ASSPYDRDRDEQY